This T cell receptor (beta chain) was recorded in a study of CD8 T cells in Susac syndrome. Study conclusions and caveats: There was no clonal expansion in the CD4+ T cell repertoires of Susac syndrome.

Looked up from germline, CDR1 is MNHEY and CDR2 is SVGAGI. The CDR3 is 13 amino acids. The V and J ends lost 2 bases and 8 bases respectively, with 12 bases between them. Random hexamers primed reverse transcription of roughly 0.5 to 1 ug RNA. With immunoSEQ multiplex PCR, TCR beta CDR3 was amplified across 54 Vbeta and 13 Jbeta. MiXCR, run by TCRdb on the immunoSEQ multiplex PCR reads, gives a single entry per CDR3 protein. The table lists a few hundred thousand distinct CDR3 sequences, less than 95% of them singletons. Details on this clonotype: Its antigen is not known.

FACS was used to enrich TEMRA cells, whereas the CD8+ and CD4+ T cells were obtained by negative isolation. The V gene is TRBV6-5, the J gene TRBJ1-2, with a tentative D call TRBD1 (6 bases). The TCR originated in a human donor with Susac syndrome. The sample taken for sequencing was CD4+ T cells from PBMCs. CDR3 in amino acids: CASSYRTENGYTF. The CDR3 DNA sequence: TGTGCCAGCAGTTACAGGACAGAAAACGGCTACACCTTC.